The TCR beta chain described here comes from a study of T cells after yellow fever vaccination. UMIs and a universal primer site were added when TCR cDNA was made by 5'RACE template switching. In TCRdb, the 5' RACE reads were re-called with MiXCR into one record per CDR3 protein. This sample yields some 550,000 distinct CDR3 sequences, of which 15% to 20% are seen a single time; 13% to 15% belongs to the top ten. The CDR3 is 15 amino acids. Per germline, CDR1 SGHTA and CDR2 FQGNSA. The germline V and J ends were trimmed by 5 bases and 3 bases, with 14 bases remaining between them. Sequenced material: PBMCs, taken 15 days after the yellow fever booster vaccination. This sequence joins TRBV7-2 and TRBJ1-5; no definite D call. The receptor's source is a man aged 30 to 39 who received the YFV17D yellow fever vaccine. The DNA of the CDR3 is TGTGCCAGCAGCCCCTATGCGGGAGTCAATCAGCCCCAGCATTTT. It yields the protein CASSPYAGVNQPQHF.